The T cell receptor (beta chain) described here comes from a study of blood T cells in healthy people across ages (dated by TCRdb to 2013 to 2016). For the study in its entirety: In model experiments, template switching captured about one uniquely barcoded TCR beta cDNA molecule for every two T cells. Using deep sequencing normalized with unique cDNA molecular identifiers, the study measured how TCR beta repertoire diversity changes with age. Donors were grouped into four age groups: young (average roughly 17 years), middle-aged (approximately 41), aged (approximately 58) and long-lived (approximately 75). To avoid experimental bias, donors of different ages were randomly spread across the sequencing lanes. The study analyzed two additional independent replicas of 1 million unique cDNA reads from the same blood draw for two donors, one aged 18 to 30 and one aged 80 or older. Results the study describes overall, beyond this receptor: Because the CMV infection status of the donors was unknown, age-related changes in expanded clonotypes may potentially have been confounded. Estimates of total diversity based on one million sequenced T cells were regarded as lower bounds and as underestimates. Because profiling used bulk unsorted PBMCs, naive and antigen-experienced compartments could not be compared conclusively. There was a strong correlation between observed TCR beta diversity and the percentage of naive T cells measured by flow cytometry. Observed TCR beta diversity per million T cells fell roughly linearly with age, and a significant reduction was already apparent by age around 40. Compared with the aged group, the long-lived group had more naive CD4+ T cells, fewer expanded clones and increased TCR diversity, a pattern suggesting age selection.

The method was 5' RACE. Sequencing was carried out with an Illumina HiSeq 2500. A second PCR of about 6 to 12 cycles was run with a J-beta primer mix and a sample-barcoded 5' primer. A unique molecular identifier was introduced onto each TCR beta cDNA molecule by a template-switch 5' adaptor carrying 12 random nucleotides. At least 2.5 million CDR3-containing paired-end reads were obtained from each sample. All of the RNA was converted into first-strand cDNA using the Mint cDNA synthesis kit, with a TRBC-specific oligonucleotide serving as the primer. Following uracil-DNA glycosylase treatment, all cDNA underwent a first 18-cycle PCR with the universal primers M1SS and BC2_uni_R. Per the source publication's procedure: Each sample was normalized by randomly selecting 1 million high-quality reads, each carrying a distinct molecular identifier. Instead of being binned into consensus sequences, reads with shared molecular identifiers were discarded. MiTCR, run with a Q25 quality threshold and the strictest error-elimination algorithm, handled CDR3 identification, clonotype clustering and error correction. A nonparametric unseen species model using Euler transformation provided a lower-bound estimate of total TCR beta diversity. TCRdb reran the public reads through fastp at Q25 and MiXCR, keeping productive beta chains. All rows with the same CDR3 protein become a single entry with the most common DNA and genes. TCRdb assigned the V and J calls; the authors' analysis was not used. A total of fewer than 1,000,000 distinct CDR3 sequences appear in this sample, approximately 44% of them only once. Clones ranked in the top ten supply around 21% of the sample.

Comment on this clonotype: There is no known antigen for this receptor. At one end, the junction sequence differs from germline, possibly due to a read error.

The donors were roughly 39 Caucasian individuals from Russia, aged 6 to 90 years, who were systemically healthy. Each donor gave about 9.7 milliliters of peripheral blood, drawn into EDTA-treated Vacutainer tubes. Ficoll-Paque density-gradient centrifugation was used to isolate PBMCs, with at least 7 million obtained per sample. Total RNA, at least 6 micrograms per sample, was extracted from PBMCs with Trizol reagent. Naive CD45RAhigh/CD27high T cell percentages were measured by flow cytometry on a PBMC aliquot from every donor. CDR3 length: 14 amino acids, cysteine to phenylalanine. Only the CDR3 region is kept as DNA, spanning 42 bases read in frame from base 1.

This sequence uses TRBV12-3 or TRBV12-4 and TRBJ2-3, with TRBD1 as a weak D call on 6 bases. Sequenced input: blood. The sequence came from a man in his 60s in good health. The CDR3 has the sequence CASSSGASTDAQYF. The DNA reads TGTGCCAGCAGTTCAGGGGCTAGCACAGATGCGCAGTATTTT.